The next 22 T cell receptor beta chains were all read from a single sample in a study of shared clonotypes between healthy human individuals. Only in-frame clones appear in the TCRdb table, and some are missing; sequencing was by immunoSEQ multiplex PCR. The sample contains 950,000 to 1,100,000 clones, under 80% of which appear only once. Sequences were obtained from memory CD4+ T cells sorted from blood. Specified subset: CD45RA-negative fraction. All receptors come from a man between 18 and 29 years old in good health.

The V gene is TRBV7-2, the J gene TRBJ2-7; the match to TRBD2 covers 16 bases. J gave up 7 bases and V 3 bases, and 6 bases lay outside the gene matches. This CDR3 is built from 16 residues. CDR1 SGHTA and CDR2 FQGNSA come from the germline V gene. Written as DNA, the CDR3 is TGTGCCAGCAGCTTCAAGGGGACTAGCGGGAGGGATGAGCAGTACTTC. Amino acids: CASSFKGTSGRDEQYF.

The V gene is TRBV7-2, the J gene TRBJ2-5; D not resolved. Germline-derived CDR1 and CDR2 are SGHTA and FQGNSA. This CDR3 has 15 residues. V shed 2 bases and J shed 2 bases, with 12 bases lying between them. The DNA for the CDR3 is TGTGCCAGCAGCTTATCACTTACGGAGCAAGAGACCCAGTACTTC. Residues: CASSLSLTEQETQYF.

This sequence joins TRBV10-3 and TRBJ1-5; D might be TRBD1 (5 bases). CDR1 is ENHRY, CDR2 SYGVKD, per germline. This CDR3 is built from 13 residues. The V gene lost 3 bases and the J gene lost 6 bases, with 9 bases spanning the gap. The DNA for the CDR3 is TGTGCCATCAGTGACCGGGGGATTCAGCCCCAGCATTTT. Translated, it gives CAISDRGIQPQHF.

The gene calls are TRBV18 and TRBJ2-3; D might be TRBD1 (5 bases). The germline V and J ends were trimmed by 0 bases and 1 base, with 14 bases remaining between them. The germline CDR1 and CDR2 sequences are KGHSH and LQKENI. The CDR3 spans 17 residues. The CDR3 DNA reads TGTGCCAGCTCACCACCGAAGGGGCCTGGCCGCACAGATACGCAGTATTTT. Translation: CASSPPKGPGRTDTQYF. Using reference TRBV18 and TRBJ2-3 for the parts outside the CDR3, the full variable domain is NAGVMQNPRHLVRRRGQEARLRCSPMKGHSHVYWYRQLPEEGLKFMVYLQKENIIDESGMPKERFSAEFPKEGPSILRIQQVVRGDSAAYFCASSPPKGPGRTDTQYFGPGTRLTVL.

On this clone itself: An end of the junction differs from the germline gene, which may be a read error. The V and J genes are TRBV5-4 and TRBJ1-2; 9 nucleotides agree with TRBD1. Germline V gene sequence: CDR1 SGHNT, CDR2 YYREEE (reference sequence). The CDR3 sequence is 14 residues long. The chain's CDR3 is CASSLPGTGLPINF. The CDR3, as DNA: TGTGCCAGCAGCTTGCCCGGGACAGGGCTACCGATCAACTTC. Full variable domain (outside the CDR3, taken from reference TRBV5-4 and TRBJ1-2): ETGVTQSPTHLIKTRGQQVTLRCSSQSGHNTVSWYQQALGQGPQFIFQYYREEENGRGNFPPRFSGLQFPNYSSELNVNALELDDSALYLCASSLPGTGLPINFGSGTRLTVV.

The chain has TRBV5-6 and TRBJ2-7; tentatively, D is TRBD2 (5 bases). This CDR3 has 14 residues. Trimming left V 4 bases short and J 2 bases short, with 13 bases between. Germline V lookup: CDR1 SGHDT, CDR2 YYEEEE. The CDR3 region has the DNA TGTGCCAGCAGCCCCGGACTGGCACCCTACGAGCAGTACTTC. Residues: CASSPGLAPYEQYF.

This clone was detected only once. The rearrangement joins TRBV7-2 to TRBJ2-5; 12 bases agree with TRBD2. V lost 5 bases, J lost 1 base, and 2 bases stayed unmatched. CDR1 and CDR2 (germline): SGHTA, FQGNSA. The CDR3 has 15 amino acids. The CDR3 DNA reads TGTGCCAGCAGCCGGACTAGCGGGATCCAAGAGACCCAGTACTTC. Translating gives CASSRTSGIQETQYF.

CDR3 DNA: TGTGCCAGCAGCAGAAAATTAGCGGGGGGGTCCCGAATGAGCACAGATACGCAGTATTTT. Protein: CASSRKLAGGSRMSTDTQYF. The chain uses TRBV21-1 and TRBJ2-3; whether TRBD2, the table's D call, matches the DNA was not checked. TRBV21-1 is reported as a pseudogene. The CDR3 is 20 residues long.

This clone showed up many times. This sequence joins TRBV6-5 and TRBJ2-1, with TRBD1 matching over 7 bases. Germline V gene lookup returns CDR1 MNHEY and CDR2 SVGAGI. The CDR3 consists of 14 residues. V shed 2 bases and J 11 bases; nucleotides not matched to a gene: 9. DNA for the CDR3: TGTGCCAGCAGTTACGTGCAGGGGGAACGGAAGCAGTTCTTC. Protein: CASSYVQGERKQFF.

The chain carries TRBV15 and TRBJ2-7, with D hard to call. V was shortened by 1 base and J by 1 base, with 5 bases between the two germline ends. The germline gives CDR1 LNHNV, CDR2 YYDKDF (reference sequence). This CDR3 spans 13 amino acids. CDR3 sequence (DNA): TGTGCCACCAGCAGAGCCCCTTCCTACGAGCAGTACTTC. Encoded protein: CATSRAPSYEQYF.

This chain joins TRBV7-9 and TRBJ2-3; 12 nucleotides match TRBD2. Trimming at V came to 1 base and at J to 6 bases, leaving 5 bases not matched to a gene. The germline V gene has CDR1 SEHNR and CDR2 FQNEAQ (reference sequence). The CDR3 runs to 16 residues. CDR3 loop: CASSLEGLAGMDTQYF. As DNA, the CDR3 is TGTGCCAGCAGCTTAGAGGGACTAGCGGGTATGGATACGCAGTATTTT.

This clone occurred once. The chain carries TRBV15 and TRBJ1-4, with a tentative D call TRBD1 (5 bases). The CDR3 has 16 amino acids. The V gene's germline CDR1 is LNHNV and CDR2 YYDKDF (reference sequence). Trimming took 3 bases from V and 2 from J, leaving 13 bases between them. Here the CDR3 reads CATSRTQRGTNEKLFF. The DNA for the CDR3 is TGTGCCACCAGCAGGACCCAGCGGGGCACTAATGAAAAACTGTTTTTT.

This clone was detected a few times. The limits of the CDR3 on the DNA are not certain, so only TCRdb's listed CDR3 is given. The CDR3 here is CASILGSNTGELFF. The V and J genes are TRBV6-1 and TRBJ2-2; the DNA was not compared with TRBD2, the D call given in the table. The germline gives CDR1 MNHNS, CDR2 SASEGT. Counting both end residues, the CDR3 totals 14 amino acids.

J is TRBJ2-3 and V is TRBV28; a possible D gene is TRBD1 (6 bases). The V gene's germline CDR1 is MDHEN and CDR2 SYDVKM. V was shortened by 7 bases and J by 0 bases, with 14 bases between the two germline ends. The CDR3 is 15 residues long. CDR3 sequence (DNA): TGTGCCAGCACCCTGGGGCAGGGGAGCACAGATACGCAGTATTTT. This sequence encodes CASTLGQGSTDTQYF.

This sequence joins TRBV7-6 and TRBJ2-1; 10 bases match TRBD2. After removal of 6 bases from V and 9 bases from J, the junction contained 11 bases not matched to a gene. Germline lookup yields CDR1 SGHVS and CDR2 FNYEAQ. This CDR3 contains 15 residues. The CDR3 bases are TGTGCCAGCAGTTTTGGGGTAGCGGGGGGCGGTGAGCAGTTCTTC. The encoded protein is CASSFGVAGGGEQFF.

This chain uses TRBV6-4 with TRBJ2-3; TRBD1 is a possible D gene (5 bases). Trimming stripped 6 bases from V and 1 base from J, with 11 bases between. Germline V gene lookup returns CDR1 MRHNA and CDR2 SNTAGT. This CDR3 is built from 14 residues. The CDR3 DNA follows: TGTGCCAGCAGAGACAGCCTGGGCACAGATACGCAGTATTTT. It specifies CASRDSLGTDTQYF.

The J gene is TRBJ2-3, the V gene TRBV7-9; 7 bases match TRBD1. The J segment lost 0 bases and the V segment lost 8 bases, leaving 5 bases of the junction unmatched. Germline values: CDR1 SEHNR, CDR2 FQNEAQ (reference sequence). CDR3 length: 14 residues. CDR3 nucleotide sequence: TGTGCCAGCGTCCGGACAGGAAGCACAGATACGCAGTATTTT. This codes for CASVRTGSTDTQYF.

This chain's CDR3 is CSVDGGGHVNYGYTF. The CDR3 DNA reads TGCAGCGTTGATGGTGGAGGGCACGTCAACTATGGCTACACCTTC. The chain joins TRBV29-1 to TRBJ1-2; D is unclear. The CDR3 spans 15 residues. CDR1 is SQVTM and CDR2 is ANQGSEA in the germline V gene. V was cut by 3 bases and J by 2 bases, with 16 bases left in between.

V is TRBV2 and J is TRBJ2-2; TRBD2 aligns across 8 bases. The V segment lost 2 bases and the J segment 7 bases; nucleotides outside the gene matches: 6. The CDR3 loop spans 15 amino acids. The germline V gene has CDR1 SNHLY and CDR2 FYNNEI. CDR3 nucleotides: TGTGCCAGCAGTGAATTGGGACTAGTGAACGGGGAGCTGTTTTTT. It yields the protein CASSELGLVNGELFF.

A single count supports this clone. This chain joins TRBV6-6 and TRBJ2-5; unclear D gene. CDR3 length: 12 amino acids. Germline-derived CDR1 and CDR2 are MNHNY and SVGAGI (reference sequence). V shed 6 bases and J shed 5 bases, with 10 bases lying between them. In nucleotides, the CDR3 is TGTGCCAGCAGCTTTCAAGGGGAGACCCAGTACTTC. Amino acid sequence: CASSFQGETQYF.

This clone has only a few counts. V is TRBV19 and J is TRBJ2-2; no clear D gene. CDR3 length equals 15 residues. The V gene lost 5 bases and the J gene lost 2 bases, with 12 bases spanning the gap. CDR1 and CDR2 from the germline V gene are LNHDA and SQIVND (reference sequence). The CDR3 coding sequence is TGTGCCAGTAGTCCCAGCCGACTTAACACCGGGGAGCTGTTTTTT. This encodes CASSPSRLNTGELFF.

This clone has only one observation. The genes are TRBV28 and TRBJ2-7, with a possible D match to TRBD2 (7 bases). Trimming took off 8 bases at V and 3 bases at J, with 11 bases between the two ends. The CDR3 contains 12 residues. Per germline, CDR1 MDHEN and CDR2 SYDVKM. CDR3 loop: CASGGGGYEQYF. CDR3 nucleotide sequence: TGTGCCAGCGGAGGGGGGGGCTACGAGCAGTACTTC. The full variable domain, rest sourced from reference TRBV28 and TRBJ2-7, is DVKVTQSSRYLVKRTGEKVFLECVQDMDHENMFWYRQDPGLGLRLIYFSYDVKMKEKGDIPEGYSVSREKKERFSLILESASTNQTSMYLCASGGGGYEQYFGPGTRLTVT.